This is a list of T cell receptor beta chains from one sample in a study of post-analysis software for immune sequencing data. TCRdb ran MiXCR on the PCR reads and lists one entry per CDR3 protein. Of about 460,000 distinct CDR3 sequences listed, 40% to 55% were seen once; the top ten hold 9% to 13%. The sample taken for sequencing was blood. Source of these receptors: a girl aged 5-17 years with multiple sclerosis. Each CDR3 is given without its conserved first and last residue. Fields, in order: CDR3 protein, V gene, J gene.

SAPLAGVATDEQF,TRBV20-1,TRBJ2-1
ASSLGPLDEQF,TRBV5-1,TRBJ2-1
ASSYFSAGVYGYT,TRBV6-2/TRBV6-3,TRBJ1-2
ATSRESFGSGGYEQY,TRBV15,-
ASSLGEPEQF,TRBV12-3/TRBV12-4,TRBJ2-1
ASSQGTPSGIGDTQY,TRBV3-1,TRBJ2-3
ASSARQPQH,TRBV6-1,TRBJ1-5
ASKGEGNEQF,TRBV7-9,TRBJ2-1
ASSQPGLAGNNEQF,TRBV7-2,TRBJ2-1
ASSRTANSYEQY,TRBV27,TRBJ2-7
ASSLVTSGQETQY,TRBV7-9,TRBJ2-5
SAQTGGNQPQH,TRBV20-1,TRBJ1-5
ASSDGQKETQY,TRBV4-1,TRBJ2-5
ASSPLGIGRLETQY,TRBV14,TRBJ2-5
ASSLGGTEVNGYT,TRBV28,TRBJ1-2
SARVAEGKSSYEQY,TRBV20-1,TRBJ2-7
ASSQPEIGYEQY,TRBV5-1,TRBJ2-7
AISESRRGDRNTEAF,TRBV10-3,TRBJ1-1
ASSPQGRAENIQY,TRBV12-3/TRBV12-4,TRBJ2-4
ASSWGYTEAF,TRBV25-1,TRBJ1-1
SALAGGLQETQY,TRBV20-1,TRBJ2-5
AAWTGPLTSGRHHEQY,TRBV10-3,TRBJ2-7
SARDMDSSGYQPQH,TRBV20-1,TRBJ1-5
SARVTRGNYGYT,TRBV20-1,TRBJ1-2
ASSPTRIVLDEQF,TRBV4-1,TRBJ2-1
ASSLGSGPDTQY,TRBV28,TRBJ2-3
SARDSGSSYEQY,TRBV20-1,TRBJ2-7
ASSWGAGTVGEGGYT,TRBV5-1,TRBJ1-2
AGSLGDYGYT,TRBV28,TRBJ1-2
ASSLERGYRGYT,TRBV7-2,TRBJ1-2
ASRAPGYEQY,TRBV7-9,TRBJ2-7
ASSREKETQY,TRBV4-2,TRBJ2-5
AWGPYRPRQETQY,TRBV30,TRBJ2-5
ASSHENNEQF,TRBV4-2,TRBJ2-1
ASSVREDYGYT,TRBV2,TRBJ1-2
ASSQVLGAQETQY,TRBV3-1,TRBJ2-5
ASSGGRDRVYEQY,TRBV6-2/TRBV6-3,TRBJ2-7
ASSLGIAGGREQY,TRBV7-2,TRBJ2-7
SVESAWGYT,TRBV29-1,TRBJ1-2
ATSVFGGRGPGEQY,TRBV15,TRBJ2-7
ASSLEGGSRTEAF,TRBV7-8,TRBJ1-1
ASTWLNSNQPQH,TRBV5-8,TRBJ1-5
ASSDKIAGSNTGELF,TRBV9,TRBJ2-2
SVVARGPPGANVLT,TRBV29-1,TRBJ2-6
ASSGGTSDNEQF,TRBV9,TRBJ2-1
AISPTSGLTDTQY,TRBV10-3,TRBJ2-3
SVETGFGDTQY,TRBV29-1,TRBJ2-3
ASSPGTGAYGYT,TRBV7-9,TRBJ1-2
ASSSSTGPLYEQY,TRBV6-5,TRBJ2-7
ASSLSPGGRETQY,TRBV5-1,TRBJ2-5
ASIPGGESYNEQF,TRBV6-5,TRBJ2-1
ASSPSFGSYEQY,TRBV28,TRBJ2-7
ASSLAFTSGEDNEQF,TRBV12-3/TRBV12-4,TRBJ2-1
SVDLAGINEQF,TRBV29-1,TRBJ2-1
ASGQGTGETQY,TRBV13,-
ASSLELAKNIQY,TRBV7-2,TRBJ2-4
ASSYLQGKAYNSPLH,TRBV6-6,TRBJ1-6
ATTGDYGYT,TRBV12-3/TRBV12-4,TRBJ1-2
ASSLAFPLDEQY,TRBV5-1,TRBJ2-7